What follows are 16 T cell receptor beta chains derived from one specimen sequenced in a study of CD8+ T cells in alopecia areata. Treatment in this sample: oral pan-JAK inhibitor, 5-10 mg twice daily. Sequencing used cDNA as its template, made by extracting RNA and reverse transcribing it. Produced via immunoSEQ multiplex PCR; TCRdb's table is partial and in-frame only. This table holds more than 200,000 clones, approximately 72% found once. Sample: CD4+ T cells sorted from blood, taken at approximately week 44, from a patient treated with tofacitinib. The receptors stem from a human donor with alopecia areata.

This rearrangement joins TRBV5-1 to TRBJ2-3; 10 nucleotides align to TRBD1. Trimming cost V 2 bases and J 2 bases; bases outside gene matches: 2. This CDR3 comprises 15 residues. CDR1 is SGHRS, CDR2 YFSETQ, per germline. CDR3 protein: CASSFRQGATDTQYF. DNA of the CDR3: TGCGCCAGCAGCTTTCGACAGGGGGCCACAGATACGCAGTATTTT.

The rearrangement uses TRBV12-5 and TRBJ2-5; D gene unclear. Trimming removed 0 bases at V and 2 bases at J, with 4 bases between. This CDR3 is built from 13 residues. Germline CDR1 LGHNT, CDR2 FRNRAP. The CDR3, as DNA: TGTGCTAGTGGTTTGGTATCTCAAGAGACCCAGTACTTC. Its translation is CASGLVSQETQYF.

This clone was recorded a few times. The chain is built from TRBV2 and TRBJ1-3, with a tentative D call TRBD1 (6 bases). Germline CDR1 reads SNHLY; CDR2 reads FYNNEI. The CDR3 is 15 amino acids. Deletions cut 7 bases from V and 2 bases from J, with 15 bases between. The CDR3 here is CASIGDRTPGNTIYF. The DNA of the CDR3 is TGTGCCAGCATCGGAGACAGGACCCCTGGAAACACCATATATTTT.

There are a few counts of this clone. The chain links TRBV18 to TRBJ2-3; 8 bases are a match to TRBD2. The CDR3 contains 15 residues. After removal of 2 bases from V and 0 bases from J, the junction contained 1 base not matched to a gene. Germline V gene lookup returns CDR1 KGHSH and CDR2 LQKENI. CDR3 bases: TGTGCCAGCTCACCAGTAGCGGGGAGCACAGATACGCAGTATTTT. Amino acids: CASSPVAGSTDTQYF.

The rearrangement links TRBV19 to TRBJ1-2; 11 bases match TRBD1. V lost 6 bases to trimming and J lost 6 bases; unmatched junction nucleotides: 6. Germline assignment: CDR1 LNHDA and CDR2 SQIVND (reference sequence). The CDR3 loop spans 14 amino acids. The CDR3 spells CASRMGQGVHGYTF. CDR3 nucleotides: TGTGCCAGTAGGATGGGACAGGGGGTCCATGGCTACACCTTC.

V is TRBV30 and J is TRBJ1-1; D unresolved. The CDR3 contains 14 residues. CDR1 and CDR2 from the germline V gene are GTSNPN and SVGIG (reference sequence). The V end lost 2 bases, the J end lost 1 base, and 11 bases lay between the germline ends. The CDR3, as DNA: TGTGCCTGGAGTCCGGGATCCTGGAACACTGAAGCTTTCTTT. This gives the protein CAWSPGSWNTEAFF.

V and J are TRBV5-1 and TRBJ2-6; D may be TRBD1 or TRBD2 (6 bases each). CDR1 and CDR2 (germline): SGHRS, YFSETQ. The CDR3 is made up of 18 amino acids. V gave up 2 bases and J gave up 0 bases, with 15 bases separating them. CDR3 residues: CASSLFGGDNSGANVLTF. In nucleotides, the CDR3 is TGCGCCAGCAGCTTATTTGGCGGGGACAACTCTGGGGCCAACGTCCTGACTTTC.

This chain links TRBV13 with TRBJ1-2; possibly TRBD1 for D (6 bases). The CDR3 totals 14 residues. Trimming left V 4 bases short and J 4 bases short, with 13 bases between. Germline CDR1 PRHDT, CDR2 FYEKMQ (reference sequence). The CDR3 here is CASSSLDSFYGYTF. The CDR3 nucleotides are TGTGCCAGCAGCTCCTTGGACAGCTTCTATGGCTACACCTTC. Full variable domain (rest looked up from reference TRBV13 and TRBJ1-2): AAGVIQSPRHLIKEKRETATLKCYPIPRHDTVYWYQQGPGQDPQFLISFYEKMQSDKGSIPDRFSAQQFSDYHSELNMSSLELGDSALYFCASSSLDSFYGYTFGSGTRLTVV.

The rearrangement joins TRBV9 to TRBJ1-6; D may be TRBD1 (5 bases). From germline, CDR1 is SGDLS and CDR2 YYNGEE. There are 13 residues in the CDR3. The V and J ends lost 1 base and 10 bases respectively, with 9 bases between them. CDR3 coding DNA: TGTGCCAGCAGCGTAAACCAGGGATCACCCCTCCACTTT. Residues: CASSVNQGSPLHF.

This chain links TRBV6-5 with TRBJ2-6; 7 nucleotides match TRBD1. With 6 bases clipped from V and 2 bases from J, the junction kept 4 bases outside the gene matches. From germline, CDR1 is MNHEY and CDR2 SVGAGI. The CDR3 sequence is 15 residues long. The CDR3: CASRVQGAGANVLTF. The CDR3 DNA sequence: TGTGCCAGCAGGGTGCAGGGGGCTGGGGCCAACGTCCTGACTTTC.

The chain employs TRBV5-6 and TRBJ2-6; tentatively, D is TRBD2 (5 bases). This CDR3 is 17 amino acids long. Trimming cost V 1 base and J 2 bases, with 13 bases left between them. Germline CDR1 is SGHDT and CDR2 is YYEEEE. CDR3 residues: CASSLNRGAAGANVLTF. The DNA for the CDR3 is TGTGCCAGCAGCTTGAATCGGGGAGCTGCTGGGGCCAACGTCCTGACTTTC.

This clone was seen only a few times. The CDR3 here is CAWNRGLDTYEQYF. In nucleotides, the CDR3 is TGTGCCTGGAATCGAGGACTGGATACCTACGAGCAGTACTTC. This chain links TRBV30 with TRBJ2-7; possible D gene TRBD2, 5 bases. Trimming removed 4 bases at V and 2 bases at J, with 15 bases between. CDR1 and CDR2 from the germline V gene are GTSNPN and SVGIG (reference sequence). The CDR3 consists of 14 residues.

CDR3 sequence (DNA): TGTGCCAGCAGTGAAGCGCTAGCGGGGTCCCGGGAGACCCAGTACTTC. The encoded protein is CASSEALAGSRETQYF. The chain carries TRBV6-1 and TRBJ2-5; 9 bases are a match to TRBD2. The germline gives CDR1 MNHNS, CDR2 SASEGT. The CDR3 has 16 residues. V shed 0 bases, J shed 5 bases, and the junction held 7 bases outside the gene matches.

V and J are TRBV6-6 and TRBJ2-7; no definite D call. V shed 10 bases and J shed 5 bases, with 24 bases lying between them. The CDR3 loop spans 15 amino acids. CDR1 MNHNY and CDR2 SVGAGI come from the germline V gene (reference sequence). The CDR3 DNA follows: TGTGCCACCAAGGGCTTGGTAAGGGTTCGGGACGAGCAGTACTTC. Amino acid sequence: CATKGLVRVRDEQYF.

The V call is TRBV27, the J call TRBJ2-7, with 9 nucleotides matching TRBD1. V gave up 8 bases and J gave up 3 bases; unmatched junction bases: 8. Germline lookup yields CDR1 MNHEY and CDR2 SMNVEV (reference sequence). The CDR3 runs to 14 residues. Here the CDR3 reads CASHPSGQGYEQYF. For the CDR3, the DNA is TGTGCCAGCCATCCCTCGGGACAGGGCTACGAGCAGTACTTC.

Notes on this clone: Other DNA variants within this sample encode the same CDR3. The chain joins TRBV29-1 to TRBJ2-3, with TRBD2 matching over 8 bases. The CDR3 spans 12 residues. Looked up from germline, CDR1 is SQVTM and CDR2 is ANQGSEA. The V and J ends lost 6 bases and 3 bases, in that order; junction bases with no gene match: 2. The CDR3 region is CSVAGGTDTQYF. CDR3 in DNA: TGCAGCGTGGCGGGGGGAACAGATACGCAGTATTTT.